This is a list of T cell receptor beta chains from one sample in a study of T cells in Graves' hyperthyroidism and ophthalmopathy. Via MiXCR, TCRdb re-called the multiplex PCR reads, giving one row per CDR3 protein. This sample has hundreds of thousands of distinct CDR3 sequences; roughly 15% occur once, and the top ten carry about an eighth. The source material was blood. These receptor sequences come from a woman in her forties or fifties with Graves' ophthalmopathy. Both conserved end residues are part of each CDR3. Each record gives: D gene, V gene, J gene, clone size, CDR3 DNA, CDR3 protein. The D gene is left open where the match is weak. Clone sizes are given selectively: once, few, many, or a class where the clone is expanded.

>-|TRBV11-1|TRBJ2-4|many
TGTGCCAGCAGCGATATAGGAGCCAAAAACATTCAGTACTTC
CASSDIGAKNIQYF
>-|TRBV20-1|TRBJ2-3|-
TGCAGTGCTAGACCATGGGGGTCTAGCACAGATACGCAGTATTTT
CSARPWGSSTDTQYF
>-|TRBV27|TRBJ2-1|many
TGTGCCAGCAGTTTAGGCAGGGTCAATGAGCAGTTCTTC
CASSLGRVNEQFF
>-|TRBV28|TRBJ1-1|few
TGTGCCAGCGGGAGGACTGAAGCTTTCTTT
CASGRTEAFF
>-|TRBV19|TRBJ1-5|-
TGTGCCAGTAGTATAACCAATCAGCCCCAGCATTTT
CASSITNQPQHF
>TRBD1|TRBV29-1|TRBJ1-2|many
TGCAGCGTTCCGACAGGGGGACAGGATGGCTACACCTTC
CSVPTGGQDGYTF
>-|TRBV4-3|TRBJ2-2|-
TGCGTCAGCAGCCAAGGCCGGGGACTCCGGGACAACACCGGGGAGCTGTTTTTT
CVSSQGRGLRDNTGELFF
>-|TRBV20-1|TRBJ2-7|many
TGCAGTGCTAGAGATCTTAGCACCGAGCAGTACTTC
CSARDLSTEQYF
>-|TRBV14|TRBJ2-1|few
TGTGCCAGCAGCCAGGGACTCCACCTGGGATACAATGAGCAGTTCTTC
CASSQGLHLGYNEQFF
>TRBD2|TRBV12-3/TRBV12-4|TRBJ2-1|few
TGTGCCAGCAGTTTAAGCCCATTCGGGGGGCCAGCGGGAGGGCCAGATGAGCAGTTCTTC
CASSLSPFGGPAGGPDEQFF
>TRBD1|TRBV7-2|TRBJ1-3|many
TGTGCCAGCAGCGCCACAGGGGGAACTGGAAACACCATATATTTT
CASSATGGTGNTIYF
>-|TRBV14|TRBJ2-1|-
TGTGCCAGCAGCCAAGCCGAATCTTACAATGAGCAGTTCTTC
CASSQAESYNEQFF
>-|TRBV5-1|TRBJ2-7|many
TGTGCCAGCAGCTTAGGACCGAGTTCCTACGAGCAGTACTTC
CASSLGPSSYEQYF
>-|TRBV5-1|TRBJ2-1|many
TGCGCCAGCAGCCCTACAGTCACCGAGCAGTTCTTC
CASSPTVTEQFF
>TRBD1|TRBV6-1|TRBJ2-7|many
TGTGCCAGCAGTCGCGGGACAGGGGGTTTCTACGAGCAGTACTTC
CASSRGTGGFYEQYF
>-|TRBV18|TRBJ1-4|many
TGTGCCAGCTCACCGGACAGCCCAGGATGGGAACTGTTTTTT
CASSPDSPGWELFF
>-|TRBV9|TRBJ2-2|-
TGTGCCAGCAGCTCCCGCCCTAGTTCCGGGGAGCTGTTTTTT
CASSSRPSSGELFF
>TRBD2|TRBV19|TRBJ2-7|few
TGTGCCAGTAGTATATCCGCCGGGGGGTCCCTCGAGCAGTACTTC
CASSISAGGSLEQYF
>TRBD1|TRBV9|TRBJ2-5|many
TGTGCCAGCAGACAGGGGTTTGAGGGGGACGAACAAGAGACCCAGTACTTC
CASRQGFEGDEQETQYF
>-|TRBV6-1|TRBJ1-2|-
TGTGCCAGCAAACCGCGGACTTTTAACTATGGCTACACCTTC
CASKPRTFNYGYTF
>-|TRBV7-3|TRBJ2-1|many
TGTGCCAGCAGCTTAATGGGCGGGCTAGCGAATGAGCAGTTCTTC
CASSLMGGLANEQFF
>-|TRBV5-5|TRBJ1-6|few
TGTGCCAGCAGCCTTGGCCCGGATTCACCCCTCCACTTT
CASSLGPDSPLHF
>-|TRBV4-2|TRBJ2-2|few
TGTGCCAGCAGCCAAGGCACTAGCTGGACCGGGGAGCTGTTTTTT
CASSQGTSWTGELFF
>-|TRBV12-3/TRBV12-4|TRBJ1-5|-
TGTGCCAGCAGTTTAAACGGCGGGGTGGGGTACAATCAGCCCCAGCATTTT
CASSLNGGVGYNQPQHF